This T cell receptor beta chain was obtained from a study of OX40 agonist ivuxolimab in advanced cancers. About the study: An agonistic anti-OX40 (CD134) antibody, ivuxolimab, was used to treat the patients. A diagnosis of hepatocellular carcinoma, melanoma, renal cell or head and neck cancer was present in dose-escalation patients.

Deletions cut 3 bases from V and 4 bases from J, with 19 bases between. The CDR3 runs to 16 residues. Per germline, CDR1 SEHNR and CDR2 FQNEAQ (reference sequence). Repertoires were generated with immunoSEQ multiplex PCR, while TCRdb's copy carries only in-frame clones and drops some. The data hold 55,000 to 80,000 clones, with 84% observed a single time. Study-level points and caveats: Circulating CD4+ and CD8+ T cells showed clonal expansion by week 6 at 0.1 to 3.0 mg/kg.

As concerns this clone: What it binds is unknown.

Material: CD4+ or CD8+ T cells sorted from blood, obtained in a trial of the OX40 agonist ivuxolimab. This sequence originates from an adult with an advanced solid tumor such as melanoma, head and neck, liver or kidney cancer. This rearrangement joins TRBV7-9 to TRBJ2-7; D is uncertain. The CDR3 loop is CASSFHSLSKSYEQYF. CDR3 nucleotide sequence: TGTGCCAGCAGCTTTCACTCACTATCGAAATCATACGAGCAGTACTTC.